The 24 T cell receptor beta chains given below trace back to one sample, sequenced in a study of beta chain features in type 1 diabetes. The study's findings and limits: Researchers report that Type 1 diabetes patients had moderately but significantly shorter TCRB CDR3s across all four CD4+ subsets.

What was sequenced were expressed TCRB transcripts, since all of the isolated RNA had been reverse transcribed. Produced via immunoSEQ multiplex PCR; TCRdb's table is partial and in-frame only. This repertoire shows 250,000 to 300,000 clones, roughly 13% found once; its top ten account for 0.017%. No antigens are known for them. Sequencing was performed on naive CD4+ T cells from blood. The receptors stem from a man younger than 45 with type 1 diabetes.

This clone was picked up a small number of times. The chain employs TRBV15 and TRBJ1-2; D gene uncertain. The V end lost 0 bases, the J end lost 8 bases, and 13 bases lay between the germline ends. The CDR3 consists of 14 residues. CDR1 is LNHNV, CDR2 YYDKDF, per germline (reference sequence). CDR3 region: CATSREATSRGYTF. The DNA of the CDR3 is TGTGCCACCAGCAGAGAGGCTACCTCGAGGGGCTACACCTTC.

In its sample, this clone was seen a few times. The chain couples TRBV28 to TRBJ2-7, with 7 bases lining up with TRBD1. The V gene's germline CDR1 is MDHEN and CDR2 SYDVKM. The CDR3 has 15 amino acids. With 5 bases clipped from V and 3 bases from J, the junction kept 10 bases outside the gene matches. CDR3 bases: TGTGCCAGCAGTGTAACAGGGGAGACAGGCTACGAGCAGTACTTC. As protein: CASSVTGETGYEQYF.

The chain joins TRBV7-2 to TRBJ2-6, with TRBD1 as a possible D gene (6 bases). This CDR3 is 18 amino acids long. Trimming removed 7 bases from V and 1 base from J, with 20 bases in between. Germline V gene data show CDR1 as SGHTA and CDR2 as FQGNSA. CDR3 in amino acids: CASTLRTVPLSGANVLTF. CDR3 nucleotide sequence: TGTGCCAGCACACTGAGGACAGTACCACTATCTGGGGCCAACGTCCTGACTTTC. Drawing the rest from reference TRBV7-2 and TRBJ2-6, the complete variable domain is GAGVSQSPSNKVTEKGKDVELRCDPISGHTALYWYRQSLGQGLEFLIYFQGNSAPDKSGLPSDRFSAERTGGSVSTLTIQRTQQEDSAVYLCASTLRTVPLSGANVLTFGAGSRLTVL.

This chain links TRBV7-3 with TRBJ1-5; D call uncertain. This CDR3 region has 13 residues. Germline V lookup: CDR1 SGHTA, CDR2 FQGTGA. V lost 4 bases, J lost 0 bases, and 4 bases lay in between. As DNA, the CDR3 is TGTGCCAGCAGCTCAGATAGCAATCAGCCCCAGCATTTT. Its translation is CASSSDSNQPQHF.

This clone was picked up a small number of times. This chain joins TRBV28 and TRBJ2-5, with TRBD2 matching over 8 bases. The DNA end is a closer match to TRBJ2-7, so the J assignment may be wrong. Germline CDR1 MDHEN, CDR2 SYDVKM. This CDR3 contains 14 residues. CDR3 bases: TGTGCCAGCAGATTAAGCGGGAGTGGTCTCGAGCAGTACTTC. It codes for CASRLSGSGLEQYF.

The gene calls are TRBV4-2 and TRBJ2-1; 13 bases line up with TRBD2. CDR1 is LGHNA and CDR2 is YNFKEQ in the germline V gene. The trim removed 7 bases at V and 7 bases at J, leaving 4 bases unmatched. CDR3 size: 14 residues. The CDR3 DNA sequence: TGTGCCAGCACCGGGACTAGCGGGGCTAATGAGCAGTTCTTC. This translates into CASTGTSGANEQFF.

This chain uses TRBV28 with TRBJ1-1; 8 bases line up with TRBD1. CDR3 size: 15 residues. Germline trimming cut 5 bases from V and 2 bases from J; bases unmatched to any gene: 7. Germline-derived CDR1 and CDR2 are MDHEN and SYDVKM. CDR3 coding DNA: TGTGCCAGCAGTGTCCAGGGACAGGTTAACACTGAAGCTTTCTTT. It encodes CASSVQGQVNTEAFF.

This clone was recorded a few times. V gene TRBV18 combines with J gene TRBJ2-7; 7 bases are shared with TRBD1. The germline V gene encodes CDR1 KGHSH and CDR2 LQKENI. The CDR3 spans 14 residues. After removal of 6 bases from V and 0 bases from J, the junction contained 5 bases not matched to a gene. Here the CDR3 DNA reads TGTGCCAGCTCCTCCGACAGGGCCTCCTACGAGCAGTACTTC. It yields the protein CASSSDRASYEQYF.

There are a few counts of this clone. The chain has TRBV5-1 and TRBJ2-1; 7 nucleotides match TRBD2. V shed 4 bases, J shed 0 bases, and the junction held 4 bases outside the gene matches. The CDR3 runs 15 residues. Germline CDR1 reads SGHRS; CDR2 reads YFSETQ. CDR3 DNA sequence: TGCGCCAGCAGCCTCCGGACTAGCTCCTACAATGAGCAGTTCTTC. Translated, it gives CASSLRTSSYNEQFF. The variable domain in full, completed from reference TRBV5-1 and TRBJ2-1, reads KAGVTQTPRYLIKTRGQQVTLSCSPISGHRSVSWYQQTPGQGLQFLFEYFSETQRNKGNFPGRFSGRQFSNSRSEMNVSTLELGDSALYLCASSLRTSSYNEQFFGPGTRLTVL.

This chain links TRBV29-1 with TRBJ2-7; maybe TRBD2 (6 bases). Germline V gene data show CDR1 as SQVTM and CDR2 as ANQGSEA. The ends were cut back, 5 bases at V and 4 bases at J, with 18 bases in the middle. The CDR3 is 14 amino acids. The DNA of the CDR3 is TGCAGCGTTCGTCCACGATACCGGGGGTACGAGCAGTACTTC. It encodes CSVRPRYRGYEQYF.

This clone showed up just a few times. This chain connects TRBV7-9 to TRBJ1-1; D ambiguous. This CDR3 is 13 amino acids long. Germline lookup yields CDR1 SEHNR and CDR2 FQNEAQ (reference sequence). V lost 7 bases, J lost 2 bases, and 11 bases lay in between. The CDR3 spells CASNQGGNTEAFF. The CDR3 DNA sequence: TGTGCCAGCAACCAAGGCGGCAACACTGAAGCTTTCTTT.

The V gene is TRBV2, the J gene TRBJ2-3, with 7 positions matching TRBD2. The germline CDR1 and CDR2 sequences are SNHLY and FYNNEI. This CDR3 contains 16 residues. V shed 5 bases, J shed 5 bases, and the junction held 13 bases outside the gene matches. The CDR3, as DNA: TGTGCCAGCAGTAGGCGGCCTAGCGGAGGTGAAGATACGCAGTATTTT. The encoded protein is CASSRRPSGGEDTQYF. Filled out from reference TRBV2 and TRBJ2-3, the complete variable domain reads EPEVTQTPSHQVTQMGQEVILRCVPISNHLYFYWYRQILGQKVEFLVSFYNNEISEKSEIFDDQFSVERPDGSNFTLKIRSTKLEDSAMYFCASSRRPSGGEDTQYFGPGTRLTVL.

The chain employs TRBV7-2 and TRBJ2-3; D may be TRBD2 (5 bases). The length of the CDR3 is 15 residues. Trimming removed 6 bases at V and 1 base at J, with 14 bases between. Looked up from germline, CDR1 is SGHTA and CDR2 is FQGNSA. The DNA for the CDR3 is TGTGCCAGCAGTTCCGGAGGAGCACGCACAGATACGCAGTATTTT. It is translated as CASSSGGARTDTQYF.

The chain links TRBV2 to TRBJ1-5, with 8 bases lining up with TRBD1. Germline loops: CDR1 SNHLY, CDR2 FYNNEI. Trimming removed 3 bases from V and 0 bases from J; junction bases left unmatched: 13. The CDR3 is 19 residues long. The CDR3 is CASSERQGTGDYSNQPQHF. CDR3 in DNA: TGTGCCAGCAGTGAGCGACAGGGGACCGGAGACTATAGCAATCAGCCCCAGCATTTT.

This clone came up a few times. The rearrangement uses TRBV19 and TRBJ2-5, with 8 bases aligning to TRBD2. Germline V gene lookup returns CDR1 LNHDA and CDR2 SQIVND (reference sequence). This CDR3 region has 14 residues. The junction had 6 bases not matched to a gene; V was cut back by 5 bases and J by 4 bases. This CDR3 is CASSPTGTRETQYF. The CDR3 DNA reads TGTGCCAGTAGTCCCACCGGGACTAGAGAGACCCAGTACTTC.

The gene calls are TRBV7-8 and TRBJ2-1; TRBD1 is a possible D gene (5 bases). CDR1 SGHVS and CDR2 FQNEAQ come from the germline V gene. This CDR3 contains 14 residues. The germline V and J ends were trimmed by 4 bases and 9 bases, with 16 bases remaining between them. CDR3 residues: CASSSVNRQSEQFF. CDR3 nucleotides: TGTGCCAGCAGCTCCGTCAATAGACAGTCTGAGCAGTTCTTC. The full variable domain, rest sourced from reference TRBV7-8 and TRBJ2-1, is GAGVSQSPRYKVAKRGQDVALRCDPISGHVSLFWYQQALGQGPEFLTYFQNEAQLDKSGLPSDRFFAERPEGSVSTLKIQRTQQEDSAVYLCASSSVNRQSEQFFGPGTRLTVL.

In this sample, this clone turned up a few times. V is TRBV9 and J is TRBJ2-6; TRBD1 matches 12 bases. V was clipped by 2 bases and J by 1 base; unmatched bases: 4. The germline V gene encodes CDR1 SGDLS and CDR2 YYNGEE. This CDR3 is built from 18 residues. CDR3: CASSVGGQGASGANVLTF. The CDR3 DNA reads TGTGCCAGCAGCGTTGGGGGACAGGGGGCGTCTGGGGCCAACGTCCTGACTTTC.

This chain uses TRBV13 with TRBJ2-5; TRBD2 aligns across 13 bases. The germline gives CDR1 PRHDT, CDR2 FYEKMQ (reference sequence). The CDR3 has 14 residues. Losses at the gene ends were 8 bases for V and 11 bases for J; bases not matched to a gene: 11. CDR3 sequence: CASGRAGTSGTQYF. CDR3 DNA: TGTGCCAGCGGCCGTGCCGGGACTAGCGGGACACAGTACTTC.

The V gene is TRBV2, the J gene TRBJ2-7; 10 bases line up with TRBD2. V gave up 5 bases and J gave up 0 bases; unmatched junction bases: 4. Germline V gene lookup returns CDR1 SNHLY and CDR2 FYNNEI. The CDR3 length is 15 residues. CDR3 loop: CASSSRTSGSYEQYF. DNA of the CDR3: TGTGCCAGCAGTTCCCGGACTAGCGGCTCCTACGAGCAGTACTTC.

This clone was observed a few times. The chain couples TRBV27 to TRBJ2-7, with 11 bases identical to TRBD1. The CDR3 consists of 17 residues. Germline assignment: CDR1 MNHEY and CDR2 SMNVEV (reference sequence). Trimming at V came to 4 bases and at J to 4 bases, leaving 12 bases not matched to a gene. CDR3 amino acids: CASSSRPVGQGEYEQYF. CDR3 DNA: TGTGCCAGCAGTTCTCGTCCCGTGGGACAGGGGGAATACGAGCAGTACTTC.

The J gene is TRBJ1-1, the V gene TRBV25-1; weak D call: TRBD1 (5 bases). Germline lookup yields CDR1 MGHDK and CDR2 SYGVNS. The CDR3 covers 12 residues. The germline V and J ends were trimmed by 3 bases and 4 bases, with 6 bases remaining between them. CDR3 bases: TGTGCCAGCAGTGACAGGGCCACTGAAGCTTTCTTT. Translated, it gives CASSDRATEAFF.

This clone was counted a few times. Mismatch with germline at one junction end may stem from a read error. The chain joins TRBV7-7 to TRBJ2-2; 8 positions match TRBD1. The CDR3 is 15 residues long. Germline-derived CDR1 and CDR2 are SSHAT and FNYEAQ (reference sequence). The CDR3 spells CASSLGTGNTGELFF. Written as DNA, the CDR3 is TGTGCTAGCAGCTTAGGGACAGGGAACACCGGGGAGCTGTTTTTT.

The chain recombines TRBV9 with TRBJ1-5; tentatively, D is TRBD1 (5 bases). This CDR3 contains 20 residues. Germline-derived CDR1 and CDR2 are SGDLS and YYNGEE. V was clipped by 0 bases and J by 2 bases, with 24 bases between them. The DNA of the CDR3 is TGTGCCAGCAGCGTAGCTTCCTGTGCAGGGAAGGTCTTGGGCAATCAGCCCCAGCATTTT. It yields the protein CASSVASCAGKVLGNQPQHF. The full variable domain, its missing parts supplied by reference TRBV9 and TRBJ1-5, is DSGVTQTPKHLITATGQRVTLRCSPRSGDLSVYWYQQSLDQGLQFLIQYYNGEERAKGNILERFSAQQFPDLHSELNLSSLELGDSALYFCASSVASCAGKVLGNQPQHFGDGTRLSIL.

The chain has TRBV7-9 and TRBJ1-3; D unclear. CDR3 length: 16 amino acids. The V gene lost 3 bases and the J gene lost 0 bases, with 12 bases spanning the gap. Germline V CDR1 and CDR2: SEHNR, FQNEAQ (reference sequence). The CDR3 DNA follows: TGTGCCAGCAGCTTGCGACTGAGTACCTCTGGAAACACCATATATTTT. Residues: CASSLRLSTSGNTIYF.